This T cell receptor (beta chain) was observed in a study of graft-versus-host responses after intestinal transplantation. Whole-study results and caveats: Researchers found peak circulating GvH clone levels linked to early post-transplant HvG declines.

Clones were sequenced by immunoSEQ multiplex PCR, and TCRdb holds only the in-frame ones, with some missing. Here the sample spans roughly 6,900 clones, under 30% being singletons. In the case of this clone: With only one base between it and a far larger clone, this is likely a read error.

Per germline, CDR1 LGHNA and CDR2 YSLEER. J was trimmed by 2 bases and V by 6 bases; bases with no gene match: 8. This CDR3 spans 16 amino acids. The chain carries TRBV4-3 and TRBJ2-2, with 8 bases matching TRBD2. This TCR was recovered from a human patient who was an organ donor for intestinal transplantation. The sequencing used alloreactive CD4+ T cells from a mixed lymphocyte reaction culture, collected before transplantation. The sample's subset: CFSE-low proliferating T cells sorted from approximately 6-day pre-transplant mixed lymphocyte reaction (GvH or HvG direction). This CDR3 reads CASSQISGTNTGELFF. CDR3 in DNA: TGCGCCAGCAGTCAGATTAGCGGGACCAACACCGGGGAGCTGTTTTTT.